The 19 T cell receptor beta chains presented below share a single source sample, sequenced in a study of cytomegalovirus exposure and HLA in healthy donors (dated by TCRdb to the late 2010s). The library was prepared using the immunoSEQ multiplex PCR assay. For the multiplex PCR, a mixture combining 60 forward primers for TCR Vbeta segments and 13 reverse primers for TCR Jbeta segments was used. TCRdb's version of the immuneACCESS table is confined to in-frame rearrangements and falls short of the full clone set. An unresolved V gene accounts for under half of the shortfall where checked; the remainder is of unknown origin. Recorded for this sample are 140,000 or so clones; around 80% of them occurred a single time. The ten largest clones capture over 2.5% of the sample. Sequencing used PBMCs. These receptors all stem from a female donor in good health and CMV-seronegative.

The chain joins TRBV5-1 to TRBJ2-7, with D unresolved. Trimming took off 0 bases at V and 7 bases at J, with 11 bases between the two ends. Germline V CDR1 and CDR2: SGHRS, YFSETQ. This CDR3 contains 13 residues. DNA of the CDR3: TGCGCCAGCAGCTTGGGCGCGGCCGGGGAGCAGTACTTC. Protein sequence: CASSLGAAGEQYF.

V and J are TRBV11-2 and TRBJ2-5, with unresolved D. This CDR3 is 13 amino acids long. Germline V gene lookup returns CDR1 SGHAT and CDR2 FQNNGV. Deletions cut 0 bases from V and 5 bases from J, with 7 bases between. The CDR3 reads CASSLDLFETQYF. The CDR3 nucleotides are TGTGCCAGCAGCTTAGATCTTTTTGAGACCCAGTACTTC. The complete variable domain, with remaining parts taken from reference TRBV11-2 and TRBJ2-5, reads EAGVAQSPRYKIIEKRQSVAFWCNPISGHATLYWYQQILGQGPKLLIQFQNNGVVDDSQLPKDRFSAERLKGVDSTLKIQPAKLEDSAVYLCASSLDLFETQYFGPGTRLLVL.

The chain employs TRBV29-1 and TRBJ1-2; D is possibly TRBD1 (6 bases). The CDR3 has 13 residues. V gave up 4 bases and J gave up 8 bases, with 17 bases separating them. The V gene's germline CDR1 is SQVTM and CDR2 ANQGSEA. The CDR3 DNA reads TGCAGCGTTGGGGACATCCCCCAGGAAGGCTACACCTTC. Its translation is CSVGDIPQEGYTF.

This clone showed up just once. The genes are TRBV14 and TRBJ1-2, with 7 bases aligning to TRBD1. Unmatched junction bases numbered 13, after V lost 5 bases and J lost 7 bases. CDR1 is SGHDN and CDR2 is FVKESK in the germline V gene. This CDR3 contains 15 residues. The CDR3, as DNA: TGTGCCAGCAGCGTAACAGGGGTCCAAGTCGGTGGCTACACCTTC. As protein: CASSVTGVQVGGYTF.

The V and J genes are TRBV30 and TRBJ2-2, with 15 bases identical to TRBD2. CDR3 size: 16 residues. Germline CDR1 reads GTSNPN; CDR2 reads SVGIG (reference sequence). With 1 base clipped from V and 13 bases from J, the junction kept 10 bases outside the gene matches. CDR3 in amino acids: CAWSGRTSGRADRLFF. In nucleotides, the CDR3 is TGTGCCTGGAGTGGTCGGACTAGCGGGAGGGCCGACAGGCTGTTTTTT.

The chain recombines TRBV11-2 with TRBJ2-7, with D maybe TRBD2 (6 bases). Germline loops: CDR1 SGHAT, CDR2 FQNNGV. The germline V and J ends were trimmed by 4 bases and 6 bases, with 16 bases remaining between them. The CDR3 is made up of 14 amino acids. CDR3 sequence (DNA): TGTGCCAGCAGCTCCTTACTAGCCCTGGGCGAGCAGTACTTC. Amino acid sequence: CASSSLLALGEQYF.

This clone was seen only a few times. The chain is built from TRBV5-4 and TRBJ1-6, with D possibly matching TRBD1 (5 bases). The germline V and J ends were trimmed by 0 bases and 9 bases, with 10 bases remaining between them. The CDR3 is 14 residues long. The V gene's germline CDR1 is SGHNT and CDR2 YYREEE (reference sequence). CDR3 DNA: TGTGCCAGCAGCTTGGAACAGGCCCCTTCACCCCTCCACTTT. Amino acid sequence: CASSLEQAPSPLHF. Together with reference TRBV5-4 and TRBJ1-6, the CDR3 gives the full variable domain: ETGVTQSPTHLIKTRGQQVTLRCSSQSGHNTVSWYQQALGQGPQFIFQYYREEENGRGNFPPRFSGLQFPNYSSELNVNALELDDSALYLCASSLEQAPSPLHFGNGTRLTVT.

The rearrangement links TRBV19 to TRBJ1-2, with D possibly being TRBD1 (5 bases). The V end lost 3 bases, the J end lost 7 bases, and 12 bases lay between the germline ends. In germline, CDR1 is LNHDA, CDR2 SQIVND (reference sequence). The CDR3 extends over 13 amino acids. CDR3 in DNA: TGTGCCAGTAGTATCTGGGGGGATGTTGGCTACACCTTC. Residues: CASSIWGDVGYTF.

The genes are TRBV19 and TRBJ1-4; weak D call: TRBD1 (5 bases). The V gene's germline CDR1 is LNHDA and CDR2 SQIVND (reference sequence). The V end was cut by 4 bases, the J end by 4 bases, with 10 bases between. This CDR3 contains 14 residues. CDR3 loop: CASSTSGINEKLFF. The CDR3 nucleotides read TGTGCCAGTAGTACTTCAGGGATTAATGAAAAACTGTTTTTT. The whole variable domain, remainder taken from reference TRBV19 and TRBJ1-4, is DGGITQSPKYLFRKEGQNVTLSCEQNLNHDAMYWYRQDPGQGLRLIYYSQIVNDFQKGDIAEGYSVSREKKESFPLTVTSAQKNPTAFYLCASSTSGINEKLFFGSGTQLSVL.

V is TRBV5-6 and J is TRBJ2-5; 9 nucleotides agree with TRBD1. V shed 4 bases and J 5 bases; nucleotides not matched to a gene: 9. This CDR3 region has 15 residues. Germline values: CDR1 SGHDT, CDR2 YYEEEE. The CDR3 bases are TGTGCCAGCAGCGTGTTGGGACAGGGTGTCGAGACCCAGTACTTC. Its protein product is CASSVLGQGVETQYF.

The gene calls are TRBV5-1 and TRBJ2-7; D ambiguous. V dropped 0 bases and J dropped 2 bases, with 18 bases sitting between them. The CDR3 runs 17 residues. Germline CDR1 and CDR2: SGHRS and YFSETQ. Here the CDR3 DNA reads TGCGCCAGCAGCTTGGTGGGTCAGGCGATTCCCCCCTACGAGCAGTACTTC. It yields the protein CASSLVGQAIPPYEQYF.

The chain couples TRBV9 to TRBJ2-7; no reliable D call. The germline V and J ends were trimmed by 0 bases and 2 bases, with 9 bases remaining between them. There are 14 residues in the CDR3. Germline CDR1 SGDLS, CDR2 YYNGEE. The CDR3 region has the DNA TGTGCCAGCAGCGTAGGCGTGACAACCTACGAGCAGTACTTC. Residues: CASSVGVTTYEQYF.

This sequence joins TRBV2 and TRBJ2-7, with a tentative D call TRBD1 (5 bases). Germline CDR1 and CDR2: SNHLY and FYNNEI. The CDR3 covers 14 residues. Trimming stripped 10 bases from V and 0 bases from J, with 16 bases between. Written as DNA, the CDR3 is TGTGCCATCGCGACAGCCAAATCCTCCTACGAGCAGTACTTC. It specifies CAIATAKSSYEQYF.

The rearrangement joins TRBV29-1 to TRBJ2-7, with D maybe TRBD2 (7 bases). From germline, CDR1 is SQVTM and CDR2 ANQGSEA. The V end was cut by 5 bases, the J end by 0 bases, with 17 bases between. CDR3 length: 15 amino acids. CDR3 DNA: TGCAGCGTTACTCCCTGGGGGGGCTACTCCTACGAGCAGTACTTC. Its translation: CSVTPWGGYSYEQYF.

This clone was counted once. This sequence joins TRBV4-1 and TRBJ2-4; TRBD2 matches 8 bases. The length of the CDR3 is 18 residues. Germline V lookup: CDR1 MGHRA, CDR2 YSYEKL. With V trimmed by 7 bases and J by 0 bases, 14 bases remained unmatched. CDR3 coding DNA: TGCGCCAGCACCTTCGGGGGGGCCAGTGGGGTAGCCAAAAACATTCAGTACTTC. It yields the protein CASTFGGASGVAKNIQYF.

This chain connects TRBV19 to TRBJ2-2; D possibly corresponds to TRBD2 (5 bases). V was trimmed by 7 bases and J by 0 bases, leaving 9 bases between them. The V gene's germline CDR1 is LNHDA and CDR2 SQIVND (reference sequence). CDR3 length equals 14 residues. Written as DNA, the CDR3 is TGTGCCAGTACCGCGGGCACGAACACCGGGGAGCTGTTTTTT. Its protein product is CASTAGTNTGELFF.

This CDR3 is CASRETGCISEAFF. The CDR3 nucleotides read TGTGCCAGCAGAGAGACAGGGTGCATTTCTGAAGCTTTCTTT. J is TRBJ1-1 and V is TRBV7-2; TRBD1 aligns across 7 bases. The CDR3 totals 14 residues. CDR1 and CDR2 (germline): SGHTA, FQGNSA. After removal of 6 bases from V and 6 bases from J, the junction contained 10 bases not matched to a gene.

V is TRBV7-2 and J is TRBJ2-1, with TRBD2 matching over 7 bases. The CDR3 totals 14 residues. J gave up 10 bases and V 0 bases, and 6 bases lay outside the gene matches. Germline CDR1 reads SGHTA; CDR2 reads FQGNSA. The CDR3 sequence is CASSLAGGPNEQFF. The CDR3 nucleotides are TGTGCCAGCAGCTTAGCGGGAGGGCCTAACGAGCAGTTCTTC.

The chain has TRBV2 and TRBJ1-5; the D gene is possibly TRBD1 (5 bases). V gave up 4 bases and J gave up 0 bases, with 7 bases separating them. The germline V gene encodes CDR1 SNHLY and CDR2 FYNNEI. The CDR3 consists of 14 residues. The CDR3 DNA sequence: TGTGCCAGCAGTGGACAGTTTAGCAATCAGCCCCAGCATTTT. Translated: CASSGQFSNQPQHF. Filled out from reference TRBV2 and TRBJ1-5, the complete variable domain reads EPEVTQTPSHQVTQMGQEVILRCVPISNHLYFYWYRQILGQKVEFLVSFYNNEISEKSEIFDDQFSVERPDGSNFTLKIRSTKLEDSAMYFCASSGQFSNQPQHFGDGTRLSIL.